These T cell receptor beta chains were read from a single sample in a study of T-cell reconstitution after alpha-beta-depleted transplantation in children. TCRdb re-analysed the PCR reads in MiXCR, keeping a single row per CDR3 protein. The table lists 500,000 to 650,000 distinct CDR3 sequences, 11% of them singletons. The material sequenced was PBMCs, mostly from graft donor cells, taken 180 days after TCRalphabeta/CD19-depleted stem cell transplant. The receptors derive from a female patient younger than 10 who had a stem cell transplant for aplastic anemia, so the T cells may come from the graft donor. Each CDR3 is given without its conserved first and last residue. Fields, in order: clone size, V gene, J gene, CDR3 protein. Clone sizes are given selectively: once, few, many, or a class where the clone is expanded.

clone size: many
V gene: TRBV11-3
J gene: TRBJ2-2
CDR3 protein: ASSLQRTGIGGELF

clone size: few
V gene: TRBV5-5
J gene: TRBJ1-5
CDR3 protein: ASSMGQKDHSNQPQH

clone size: .
V gene: TRBV6-5
J gene: TRBJ2-2
CDR3 protein: ASNRGFGELF

clone size: few
V gene: TRBV12-3/TRBV12-4
J gene: TRBJ1-1
CDR3 protein: ASSYYSAEAF

clone size: few
V gene: TRBV5-1
J gene: TRBJ2-2
CDR3 protein: ASSLGTQGTGELF

clone size: few
V gene: TRBV2
J gene: TRBJ2-3
CDR3 protein: ASSEGQSSTDTQY

clone size: .
V gene: TRBV12-3/TRBV12-4
J gene: TRBJ1-1
CDR3 protein: ASSLRDPGRAF

clone size: .
V gene: TRBV18
J gene: TRBJ1-5
CDR3 protein: ASSPIDSQPQH

clone size: many
V gene: TRBV7-9
J gene: TRBJ2-7
CDR3 protein: ASSPRVTVSSYEQY

clone size: .
V gene: TRBV4-3
J gene: TRBJ2-1
CDR3 protein: ASSQRVAVGEQF

clone size: .
V gene: TRBV28
J gene: TRBJ2-7
CDR3 protein: ASSLVNSYEQY

clone size: many
V gene: TRBV20-1
J gene: TRBJ2-5
CDR3 protein: SARDSGVTQETQY

clone size: few
V gene: TRBV12-3/TRBV12-4
J gene: TRBJ1-2
CDR3 protein: ASSLARSHNYGYT

clone size: .
V gene: TRBV30
J gene: TRBJ1-2
CDR3 protein: AWSVFRRENFYGYT

clone size: few
V gene: TRBV28
J gene: TRBJ2-7
CDR3 protein: ASSLRLARSYEQY

clone size: many
V gene: TRBV5-1
J gene: TRBJ1-1
CDR3 protein: ASRTDSLLNTEAF

clone size: .
V gene: TRBV4-3
J gene: TRBJ1-2
CDR3 protein: ASSQDPGGYGYT

clone size: many
V gene: TRBV9
J gene: TRBJ1-1
CDR3 protein: ASSVRTGDPVAF

clone size: .
V gene: TRBV10-3
J gene: TRBJ2-6
CDR3 protein: AISDFTGDFSGANVLT

clone size: .
V gene: TRBV5-1
J gene: TRBJ2-1
CDR3 protein: ASSLLQGPYNEQF

clone size: .
V gene: TRBV30
J gene: TRBJ2-2
CDR3 protein: AWRVGGTGELF

clone size: .
V gene: TRBV18
J gene: TRBJ2-7
CDR3 protein: ASSPQTRGEQY

clone size: few
V gene: TRBV7-8
J gene: TRBJ1-1
CDR3 protein: ASSPRPYKNTEAF

clone size: few
V gene: TRBV19
J gene: TRBJ1-5
CDR3 protein: ASRQGTGMNQPQH

clone size: .
V gene: TRBV29-1
J gene: TRBJ1-1
CDR3 protein: SVEGARVNTEAF

clone size: few
V gene: TRBV20-1
J gene: TRBJ1-1
CDR3 protein: SARVPFRAPNTEAF

clone size: few
V gene: TRBV9
J gene: TRBJ2-1
CDR3 protein: ASSDGLARIYNEQF

clone size: .
V gene: TRBV7-8
J gene: TRBJ2-7
CDR3 protein: ASSLALSRERERDYEQY

clone size: few
V gene: TRBV28
J gene: TRBJ2-3
CDR3 protein: ASSLLSQSREDTQY

clone size: .
V gene: TRBV7-2
J gene: TRBJ1-4
CDR3 protein: ASSLRQGREKLF

clone size: many
V gene: TRBV5-1
J gene: TRBJ2-3
CDR3 protein: ASSLYTDTQY

clone size: .
V gene: TRBV15
J gene: TRBJ2-2
CDR3 protein: ATSSRDFVGELF

clone size: few
V gene: TRBV9
J gene: TRBJ2-1
CDR3 protein: ASSVGGGRALNEQF

clone size: .
V gene: TRBV24-1
J gene: TRBJ2-7
CDR3 protein: ATSAKPGLAGSPPYEQY

clone size: few
V gene: TRBV29-1
J gene: TRBJ1-2
CDR3 protein: SVGPTRGEGPRGYT

clone size: few
V gene: TRBV3-1
J gene: TRBJ1-6
CDR3 protein: ASSQGQGVYNSPLH

clone size: many
V gene: TRBV7-8
J gene: TRBJ2-1
CDR3 protein: ASSLGGLGTEQF

clone size: few
V gene: TRBV28
J gene: TRBJ2-1
CDR3 protein: ASREIANEQF

clone size: .
V gene: TRBV24-1
J gene: TRBJ2-5
CDR3 protein: ATSDPGGSGRETQY

clone size: few
V gene: TRBV3-1
J gene: TRBJ2-7
CDR3 protein: ASSQTGIEQY

clone size: few
V gene: TRBV20-1
J gene: TRBJ2-1
CDR3 protein: SARVRGPNEQF

clone size: .
V gene: TRBV5-6
J gene: TRBJ2-7
CDR3 protein: ASSNLTGYEQY

clone size: few
V gene: TRBV6-5
J gene: TRBJ2-7
CDR3 protein: ASSRAGKPPYEQY

clone size: few
V gene: TRBV7-3
J gene: TRBJ2-1
CDR3 protein: ASSLRPSGLEGEQF

clone size: .
V gene: TRBV5-1
J gene: TRBJ1-1
CDR3 protein: ASSLQGQGMNTEAF

clone size: .
V gene: TRBV6-2/TRBV6-3
J gene: TRBJ2-3
CDR3 protein: ASSYLARRSNTQY

clone size: .
V gene: TRBV6-5
J gene: TRBJ2-7
CDR3 protein: ASSYSTGNYEQY

clone size: many
V gene: TRBV7-9
J gene: TRBJ2-1
CDR3 protein: ASSLGARLNEQF

clone size: .
V gene: TRBV24-1
J gene: TRBJ2-5
CDR3 protein: ATSDFEAPETQY

clone size: .
V gene: TRBV5-6
J gene: TRBJ2-5
CDR3 protein: ASSLRTGGTSGTQY

clone size: many
V gene: TRBV28
J gene: TRBJ2-3
CDR3 protein: ASSYWAGSTDTQY

clone size: few
V gene: TRBV20-1
J gene: TRBJ1-1
CDR3 protein: SADYPGRMNTEAF

clone size: few
V gene: TRBV7-2
J gene: TRBJ2-1
CDR3 protein: ASSFHDGSYNEQF

clone size: few
V gene: TRBV12-3/TRBV12-4
J gene: TRBJ2-1
CDR3 protein: ASRTPGLAGNPFYNEQF

clone size: .
V gene: TRBV9
J gene: TRBJ2-3
CDR3 protein: ASSWTESTDTQY

clone size: .
V gene: TRBV27
J gene: TRBJ2-1
CDR3 protein: ASNPGLGHNEQF

clone size: few
V gene: TRBV19
J gene: TRBJ2-3
CDR3 protein: ASSIKHSYTDTQY

clone size: few
V gene: TRBV10-3
J gene: TRBJ2-5
CDR3 protein: AISTGGETQY

clone size: many
V gene: TRBV20-1
J gene: TRBJ2-5
CDR3 protein: SAPTRRGLAGVKETQY

clone size: few
V gene: TRBV7-9
J gene: TRBJ2-7
CDR3 protein: ASSLGVEGEVYEQY